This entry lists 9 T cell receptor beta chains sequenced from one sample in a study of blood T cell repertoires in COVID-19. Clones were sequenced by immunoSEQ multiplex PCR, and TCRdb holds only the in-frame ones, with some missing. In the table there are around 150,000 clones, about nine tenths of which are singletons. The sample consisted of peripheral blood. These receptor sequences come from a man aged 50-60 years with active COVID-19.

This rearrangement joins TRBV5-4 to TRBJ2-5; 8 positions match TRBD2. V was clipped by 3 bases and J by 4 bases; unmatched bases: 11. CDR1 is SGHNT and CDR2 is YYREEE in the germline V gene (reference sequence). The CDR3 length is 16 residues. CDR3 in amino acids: CASSWPGAGGTETQYF. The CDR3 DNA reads TGTGCCAGCAGCTGGCCGGGGGCGGGGGGCACAGAGACCCAGTACTTC.

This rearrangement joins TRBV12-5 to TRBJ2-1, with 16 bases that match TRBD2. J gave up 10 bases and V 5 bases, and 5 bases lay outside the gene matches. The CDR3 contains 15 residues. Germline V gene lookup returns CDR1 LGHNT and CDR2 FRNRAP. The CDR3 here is CASGPGTSGGEEQFF. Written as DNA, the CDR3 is TGTGCTAGTGGTCCGGGGACTAGCGGGGGGGAAGAGCAGTTCTTC.

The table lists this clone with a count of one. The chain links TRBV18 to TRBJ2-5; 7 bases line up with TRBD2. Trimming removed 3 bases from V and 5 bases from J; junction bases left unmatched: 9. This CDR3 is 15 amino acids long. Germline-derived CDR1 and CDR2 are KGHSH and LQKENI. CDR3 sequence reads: CASSPGGAIRETQYF. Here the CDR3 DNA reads TGTGCCAGCTCACCGGGAGGGGCCATTCGGGAGACCCAGTACTTC.

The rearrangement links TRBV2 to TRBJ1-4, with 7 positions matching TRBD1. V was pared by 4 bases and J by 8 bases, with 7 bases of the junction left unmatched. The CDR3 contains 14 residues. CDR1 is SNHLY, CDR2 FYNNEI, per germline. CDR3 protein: CASSARGAQEKLFF. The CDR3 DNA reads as TGTGCCAGCAGTGCCAGGGGGGCGCAAGAAAAACTGTTTTTT. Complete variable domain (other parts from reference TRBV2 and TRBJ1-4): EPEVTQTPSHQVTQMGQEVILRCVPISNHLYFYWYRQILGQKVEFLVSFYNNEISEKSEIFDDQFSVERPDGSNFTLKIRSTKLEDSAMYFCASSARGAQEKLFFGSGTQLSVL.

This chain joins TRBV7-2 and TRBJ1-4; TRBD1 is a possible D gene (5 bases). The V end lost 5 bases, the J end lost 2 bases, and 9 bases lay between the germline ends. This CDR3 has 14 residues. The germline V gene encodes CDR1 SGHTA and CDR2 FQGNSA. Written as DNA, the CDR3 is TGTGCCAGCAGCGAAAGGGGTACTAATGAAAAACTGTTTTTT. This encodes CASSERGTNEKLFF. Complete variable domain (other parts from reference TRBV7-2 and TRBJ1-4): GAGVSQSPSNKVTEKGKDVELRCDPISGHTALYWYRQSLGQGLEFLIYFQGNSAPDKSGLPSDRFSAERTGGSVSTLTIQRTQQEDSAVYLCASSERGTNEKLFFGSGTQLSVL.

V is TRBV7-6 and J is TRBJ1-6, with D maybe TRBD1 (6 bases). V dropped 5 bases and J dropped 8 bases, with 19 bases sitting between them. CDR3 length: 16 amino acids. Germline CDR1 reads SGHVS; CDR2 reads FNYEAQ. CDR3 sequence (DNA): TGTGCCAGCAGCCTTAGTGTCGGGGGGCGTGATTCACCCCTCCACTTT. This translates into CASSLSVGGRDSPLHF.

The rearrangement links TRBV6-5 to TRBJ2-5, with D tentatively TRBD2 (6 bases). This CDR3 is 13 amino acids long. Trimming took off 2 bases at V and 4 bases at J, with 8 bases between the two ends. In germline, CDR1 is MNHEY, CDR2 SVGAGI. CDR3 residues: CASSYMGGETQYF. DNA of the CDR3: TGTGCCAGCAGTTACATGGGGGGAGAGACCCAGTACTTC.

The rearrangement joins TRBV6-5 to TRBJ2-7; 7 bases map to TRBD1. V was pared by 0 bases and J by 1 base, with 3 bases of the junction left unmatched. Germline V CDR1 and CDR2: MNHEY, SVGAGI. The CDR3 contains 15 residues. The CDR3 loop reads CASSYSGTVSYEQYF. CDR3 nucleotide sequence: TGTGCCAGCAGTTACTCGGGGACAGTTTCCTACGAGCAGTACTTC.

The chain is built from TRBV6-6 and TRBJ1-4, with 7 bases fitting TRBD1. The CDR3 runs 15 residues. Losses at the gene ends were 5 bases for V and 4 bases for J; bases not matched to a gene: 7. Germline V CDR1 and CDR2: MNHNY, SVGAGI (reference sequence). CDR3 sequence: CASSSPRGLNEKLFF. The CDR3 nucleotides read TGTGCCAGCAGTAGTCCGAGGGGGCTTAATGAAAAACTGTTTTTT.